These 31 T cell receptor beta chains originate from one sample sequenced in a study of PD-1 blockade in classical Hodgkin lymphoma. Clones were read by immunoSEQ multiplex PCR, and TCRdb kept only the in-frame ones, dropping some. The sample includes fewer than 20,000 clones, approximately 62% of them seen just once. The sample's time point: cycle 4 day 1 (C4D1), after less than 7 weeks of nivolumab. All patients relapsed after autologous stem cell transplantation, and brentuximab vedotin exposure varied. The material sequenced was peripheral blood mononuclear cells (PBMCs), taken before the fourth cycle of nivolumab. Receptor source: a human donor with classical Hodgkin lymphoma.

The chain recombines TRBV29-1 with TRBJ2-1; maybe TRBD1 (6 bases). Between the trimmed V and J ends, which lost 5 bases and 3 bases, there was a span of 11 bases. Germline V gives CDR1 SQVTM, CDR2 ANQGSEA. The CDR3 totals 13 residues. The CDR3 is CSVKQGFYNEQFF. The CDR3 DNA follows: TGCAGCGTTAAACAGGGTTTCTACAATGAGCAGTTCTTC.

The CDR3 sequence is CASSPSGTGLYEQYF. CDR3 nucleotides: TGTGCCAGCAGCCCTTCCGGGACAGGGTTATACGAGCAGTACTTC. This rearrangement joins TRBV7-2 to TRBJ2-7; 9 bases are a match to TRBD1. The CDR3 runs 15 residues. Germline loops: CDR1 SGHTA, CDR2 FQGNSA. V lost 5 bases and J lost 4; bases outside the gene matches: 9.

This clone showed up just a few times. This chain joins TRBV7-9 and TRBJ2-1; 14 positions match TRBD2. V shed 4 bases and J 8 bases; nucleotides not matched to a gene: 13. Germline assignment: CDR1 SEHNR and CDR2 FQNEAQ (reference sequence). The CDR3 contains 18 residues. This chain's CDR3 is CASSSERGGLAGGYEQFF. As DNA, the CDR3 is TGTGCCAGCAGCTCCGAAAGGGGTGGACTAGCGGGAGGTTATGAGCAGTTCTTC. Full variable domain (remainder filled in from reference TRBV7-9 and TRBJ2-1): DTGVSQNPRHKITKRGQNVTFRCDPISEHNRLYWYRQTLGQGPEFLTYFQNEAQLEKSRLLSDRFSAERPKGSFSTLEIQRTEQGDSAMYLCASSSERGGLAGGYEQFFGPGTRLTVL.

The chain joins TRBV7-8 to TRBJ2-4, with D possibly matching TRBD1 (6 bases). The CDR3 spans 14 residues. CDR1 SGHVS and CDR2 FQNEAQ come from the germline V gene. V was pared by 4 bases and J by 3 bases, with 10 bases between. The CDR3 nucleotides are TGTGCCAGCAGCTCGGACAGTCACAAAAACATTCAGTACTTC. Protein: CASSSDSHKNIQYF.

This clone appeared a single time. CDR3 sequence (DNA): TGTGCCATCAGTGATCGAGCCAGGGACCAAGAGACCCAGTACTTC. Translating it yields CAISDRARDQETQYF. V and J are TRBV10-3 and TRBJ2-5; perhaps TRBD1 as D (5 bases). The CDR3 consists of 15 residues. The germline V gene encodes CDR1 ENHRY and CDR2 SYGVKD. Trimming cost V 3 bases and J 0 bases, with 11 bases left between them.

V gene TRBV6-6 combines with J gene TRBJ2-2; 10 bases match TRBD1. Germline V gives CDR1 MNHNY, CDR2 SVGAGI (reference sequence). With 1 base clipped from V and 3 bases from J, the junction kept 2 bases outside the gene matches. This CDR3 comprises 16 residues. This CDR3 is CASSYFGTGDTGELFF. DNA for the CDR3: TGTGCCAGCAGTTACTTCGGGACAGGGGACACCGGGGAGCTGTTTTTT.

The chain has TRBV10-3 and TRBJ1-2; D unresolved. V gave up 2 bases and J gave up 4 bases, with 14 bases separating them. The CDR3 spans 15 residues. The germline V gene has CDR1 ENHRY and CDR2 SYGVKD. As DNA, the CDR3 is TGTGCCATCAGTGAGGAAAACCGTCACCCCTATGGCTACACCTTC. It codes for CAISEENRHPYGYTF.

A single count supports this clone. V gene TRBV5-5 combines with J gene TRBJ1-3; no firm D call. The CDR3 loop spans 18 amino acids. Germline loops: CDR1 SGHKS, CDR2 YYEKEE (reference sequence). V dropped 0 bases and J dropped 3 bases, with 19 bases sitting between them. The CDR3 nucleotides read TGTGCCAGCAGCTTGGTGTATCACCCTCGGGCCGATGGAAACACCATATATTTT. Translated, it gives CASSLVYHPRADGNTIYF.

V usage is TRBV5-8 and J usage is TRBJ2-7; D tentatively fits TRBD1 or TRBD2 (5 bases each). The CDR3 is 15 residues long. The germline gives CDR1 SGHTS, CDR2 YDEGEE. Trimming pared 4 bases from V and 6 bases from J, leaving 20 bases between. The CDR3 region is CASSGGSIHRGEQYF. CDR3 in DNA: TGTGCCAGCAGCGGGGGTTCGATACATCGAGGCGAGCAGTACTTC.

V and J are TRBV7-6 and TRBJ2-5; D is perhaps TRBD1 (5 bases). V lost 5 bases to trimming and J lost 2 bases, with 9 bases between them. The CDR3 extends over 13 amino acids. CDR1 and CDR2 (germline): SGHVS, FNYEAQ. The chain's CDR3 is CASSPSGQETQYF. The CDR3 DNA sequence: TGTGCCAGCAGCCCTTCAGGGCAAGAGACCCAGTACTTC.

The CDR3 here is CASSLSWGGLVTEAFF. DNA of the CDR3: TGTGCCAGCAGTTTATCGTGGGGGGGGTTGGTGACTGAAGCTTTCTTT. The chain recombines TRBV27 with TRBJ1-1, with D possibly being TRBD1 (5 bases). The ends were cut back, 0 bases at V and 5 bases at J, with 16 bases in the middle. From germline, CDR1 is MNHEY and CDR2 SMNVEV (reference sequence). The length of the CDR3 is 16 residues.

The J gene is TRBJ2-7, the V gene TRBV4-2; no clear D. The ends were cut back, 0 bases at V and 0 bases at J, with 12 bases in the middle. There are 16 residues in the CDR3. Germline V lookup: CDR1 LGHNA, CDR2 YNFKEQ. CDR3 nucleotides: TGTGCCAGCAGCCAAGAACTGGAACTCAACTCCTACGAGCAGTACTTC. It translates to CASSQELELNSYEQYF.

The chain employs TRBV27 and TRBJ2-1; D is unresolved. CDR3 length: 13 residues. Germline values: CDR1 MNHEY, CDR2 SMNVEV (reference sequence). Trimming stripped 3 bases from V and 6 bases from J, with 9 bases between. Here the CDR3 reads CASSFNRPNEQFF. The CDR3 DNA reads TGTGCCAGCAGTTTTAATCGGCCCAATGAGCAGTTCTTC.

The chain uses TRBV7-2 and TRBJ2-5; D might be TRBD2 (6 bases). The J call is doubtful: the DNA matches TRBJ2-7 better. The CDR3 spans 13 residues. Germline-derived CDR1 and CDR2 are SGHTA and FQGNSA. DNA for the CDR3: TGTGCCAGCGGGGAGGCCAGCTCCTACGAGCAGTACTTC. This translates into CASGEASSYEQYF.

Note on this clone: Germline is not matched at one junction end, which may reflect a read error. The chain combines TRBV19 with TRBJ1-6; 10 positions agree with TRBD1. Looked up from germline, CDR1 is LNHDA and CDR2 is SQIVND (reference sequence). This CDR3 is built from 17 residues. The CDR3 DNA reads TGTGCCAGTAGTAGCCGGGACAGGGGCTCCAATAATTCACCCCTCCACTTT. Its protein product is CASSSRDRGSNNSPLHF.

The chain uses TRBV13 and TRBJ2-7; D possibly corresponds to TRBD2 (6 bases). Germline V gene lookup returns CDR1 PRHDT and CDR2 FYEKMQ (reference sequence). CDR3 length: 14 residues. V shed 1 base and J shed 0 bases, with 7 bases lying between them. CDR3 nucleotides: TGTGCCAGCAGCTTAGCCGGGGGCTCCTACGAGCAGTACTTC. Residues: CASSLAGGSYEQYF.

The V and J genes are TRBV7-9 and TRBJ2-7; D gene unclear. V was shortened by 5 bases and J by 3 bases, with 11 bases between the two germline ends. The CDR3 has 13 residues. Looked up from germline, CDR1 is SEHNR and CDR2 is FQNEAQ (reference sequence). The CDR3 protein is CASSLGPNYEQYF. CDR3 DNA sequence: TGTGCCAGCAGCCTCGGGCCGAACTACGAGCAGTACTTC.

The chain combines TRBV28 with TRBJ1-3; D is uncertain. From germline, CDR1 is MDHEN and CDR2 SYDVKM. The length of the CDR3 is 14 residues. V shed 8 bases and J shed 0 bases, with 11 bases lying between them. CDR3 region: CASHDRFSGNTIYF. CDR3 DNA: TGTGCCAGCCACGATAGATTCTCTGGAAACACCATATATTTT.

A few counts support this clone. The rearrangement links TRBV5-1 to TRBJ2-7; D is unclear. This CDR3 has 13 amino acids. V was shortened by 2 bases and J by 0 bases, with 6 bases between the two germline ends. Germline assignment: CDR1 SGHRS and CDR2 YFSETQ. CDR3: CASSFTGSYEQYF. CDR3 bases: TGCGCCAGCAGCTTTACTGGCTCCTACGAGCAGTACTTC.

This clone was seen a handful of times. The chain has TRBV9 and TRBJ2-7; 14 bases align to TRBD2. J was trimmed by 2 bases and V by 3 bases; bases with no gene match: 1. Germline CDR1 and CDR2: SGDLS and YYNGEE. The CDR3 has 15 amino acids. The CDR3 here is CASSEGLAGAYEQYF. DNA for the CDR3: TGTGCCAGCAGCGAGGGACTAGCGGGGGCCTACGAGCAGTACTTC.

By share, this clone counts as medium-sized (0.01 to 0.1%). The rearrangement uses TRBV7-9 and TRBJ1-2; D is unclear. Germline values: CDR1 SEHNR, CDR2 FQNEAQ (reference sequence). Trimming took 0 bases from V and 4 from J, leaving 6 bases between them. The CDR3 consists of 13 residues. The chain's CDR3 is CASSLAGLYGYTF. CDR3 in DNA: TGTGCCAGCAGCTTAGCAGGCCTCTATGGCTACACCTTC.

The chain employs TRBV18 and TRBJ1-4; possible D gene TRBD1, 5 bases. The germline gives CDR1 KGHSH, CDR2 LQKENI. The CDR3 loop spans 15 amino acids. Trimming stripped 4 bases from V and 2 bases from J, with 11 bases between. The CDR3 spells CASSLPGLTNEKLFF. The DNA for the CDR3 is TGTGCCAGCTCACTACCAGGGCTCACTAATGAAAAACTGTTTTTT.

The chain links TRBV7-3 to TRBJ2-1, with 13 positions matching TRBD2. Germline loops: CDR1 SGHTA, CDR2 FQGTGA. V dropped 4 bases and J dropped 3; count of bases not matched to a gene: 12. The CDR3 is 19 amino acids. The CDR3 coding sequence is TGTGCCAGCAGCTCCACTCCCCGGGGACTAGCGGGGCACTACAATGAGCAGTTCTTC. Its translation is CASSSTPRGLAGHYNEQFF.

The CDR3 protein is CASRLGTGYYNEQFF. The CDR3 region has the DNA TGTGCCAGCAGACTCGGGACAGGGTACTACAATGAGCAGTTCTTC. The chain uses TRBV2 and TRBJ2-1, with TRBD1 identical over 9 bases. The J segment lost 3 bases and the V segment lost 6 bases, leaving 6 bases of the junction unmatched. Germline V gene sequence: CDR1 SNHLY, CDR2 FYNNEI. The CDR3 has 15 residues.

The chain joins TRBV12-5 to TRBJ2-1, with 12 bases aligning to TRBD2. Germline-derived CDR1 and CDR2 are LGHNT and FRNRAP. J was trimmed by 8 bases and V by 1 base; bases with no gene match: 9. This CDR3 is 17 amino acids long. The CDR3 loop reads CASGLASSGRARDEQFF. DNA for the CDR3: TGTGCTAGTGGTTTGGCCTCTAGCGGGAGGGCGCGGGATGAGCAGTTCTTC.

A single count supports this clone. The rearrangement joins TRBV6-5 to TRBJ2-1, with D possibly called TRBD1 or TRBD2 (5 bases each). V lost 0 bases to trimming and J lost 7 bases, with 10 bases between them. This CDR3 region has 14 residues. Per the germline V gene, CDR1 is MNHEY and CDR2 is SVGAGI. CDR3 region: CASSYSPGRNEQFF. CDR3 bases: TGTGCCAGCAGTTACTCGCCGGGGCGGAATGAGCAGTTCTTC.

The V gene is TRBV11-2, the J gene TRBJ2-7, with a possible D match to TRBD1 (5 bases). V was pared by 4 bases and J by 1 base, with 11 bases between. The V gene's germline CDR1 is SGHAT and CDR2 FQNNGV. There are 14 residues in the CDR3. The CDR3 sequence is CASSYLTVSYEQYF. CDR3 DNA sequence: TGTGCCAGCAGCTACTTGACAGTTTCCTACGAGCAGTACTTC.

A note on this clone: Other DNA sequences in this sample translate to the same CDR3. This chain links TRBV7-9 with TRBJ2-5; D gene unclear. From germline, CDR1 is SEHNR and CDR2 FQNEAQ (reference sequence). The V and J ends lost 0 bases and 5 bases respectively, with 1 base between them. The CDR3 length is 11 residues. The CDR3 protein is CASSLAETQYF. The CDR3 DNA reads TGTGCCAGCAGCTTAGCGGAGACCCAGTACTTC.

The chain couples TRBV7-9 to TRBJ2-5; 7 bases line up with TRBD2. J was trimmed by 4 bases and V by 1 base; bases with no gene match: 3. The length of the CDR3 is 14 residues. Germline CDR1 is SEHNR and CDR2 is FQNEAQ (reference sequence). CDR3 coding DNA: TGTGCCAGCAGCTTAGGCGGGAGCGGAGAGACCCAGTACTTC. Translated: CASSLGGSGETQYF.

The chain combines TRBV6-1 with TRBJ1-5, with 7 nucleotides matching TRBD1. Germline assignment: CDR1 MNHNS and CDR2 SASEGT. Unmatched junction bases numbered 11, after V lost 9 bases and J lost 3 bases. CDR3 length equals 15 residues. The CDR3 is CASGIRGRSNQPQHF. The CDR3 coding sequence is TGTGCCAGTGGTATTAGGGGGCGCTCCAATCAGCCCCAGCATTTT.

J is TRBJ2-6 and V is TRBV19, with D possibly matching TRBD1 (5 bases). The V and J ends lost 1 base and 4 bases respectively, with 14 bases between them. The CDR3 loop spans 17 amino acids. CDR1 and CDR2 from the germline V gene are LNHDA and SQIVND (reference sequence). The CDR3 nucleotides read TGTGCCAGTAGTATAGCCCAGGGTTCGGTGGGGGCCAACGTCCTGACTTTC. Translated: CASSIAQGSVGANVLTF.